This entry is about one TCR beta chain. Its antigen is still unknown. PCR primers comprised 60 Vbeta and 13 Jbeta primers. Assay used: immunoSEQ multiplex PCR; TCRdb lists only in-frame clones, some missing. The sample records 190,000 or so clones, 75% to 90% being singletons. This sample is drawn from a study of cytomegalovirus exposure and HLA in healthy donors. The CDR3 is 12 residues long. Trimming stripped 0 bases from V and 5 bases from J, with 7 bases between. The germline CDR1 and CDR2 sequences are GTSNPN and SVGIG (reference sequence). General study results and limits: V segments that were indistinguishable, TRBV6-2 and TRBV6-3 among them, were omitted from analysis. As immune exposure information, only CMV serostatus was available.

The receptor was derived from a boy between 10 and 17 years old in good health and CMV-seronegative. The rearrangement joins TRBV30 to TRBJ1-1; D unclear. Input material: PBMCs. CDR3 in amino acids: CAWSVLGTEAFF. As DNA, the CDR3 is TGTGCCTGGAGTGTACTAGGGACTGAAGCTTTCTTT.